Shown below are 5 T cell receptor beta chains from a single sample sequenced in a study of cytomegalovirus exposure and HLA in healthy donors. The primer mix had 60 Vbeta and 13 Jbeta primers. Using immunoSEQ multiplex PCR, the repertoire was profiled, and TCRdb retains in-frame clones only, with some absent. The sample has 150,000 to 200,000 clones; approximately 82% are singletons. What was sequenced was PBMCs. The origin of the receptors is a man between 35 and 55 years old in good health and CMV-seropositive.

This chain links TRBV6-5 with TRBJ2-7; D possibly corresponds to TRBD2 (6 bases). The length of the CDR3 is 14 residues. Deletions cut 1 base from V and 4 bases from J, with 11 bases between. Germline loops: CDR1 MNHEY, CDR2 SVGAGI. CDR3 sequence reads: CASSYWGERYEQYF. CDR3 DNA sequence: TGTGCCAGCAGTTACTGGGGGGAGCGTTACGAGCAGTACTTC.

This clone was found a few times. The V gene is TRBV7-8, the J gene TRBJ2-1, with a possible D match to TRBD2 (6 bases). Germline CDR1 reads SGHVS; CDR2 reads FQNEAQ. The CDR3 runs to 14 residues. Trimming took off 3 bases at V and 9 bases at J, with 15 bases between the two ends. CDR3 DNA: TGTGCCAGCAGCTTGGCGGAGCGGGCGGGTGAGCAGTTCTTC. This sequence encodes CASSLAERAGEQFF.

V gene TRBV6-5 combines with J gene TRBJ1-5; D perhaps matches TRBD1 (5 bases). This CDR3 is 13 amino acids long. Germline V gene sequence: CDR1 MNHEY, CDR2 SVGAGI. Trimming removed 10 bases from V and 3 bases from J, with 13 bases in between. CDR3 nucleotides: TGTGCCATCACCCGGGACTTCAATCAGCCCCAGCATTTT. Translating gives CAITRDFNQPQHF.

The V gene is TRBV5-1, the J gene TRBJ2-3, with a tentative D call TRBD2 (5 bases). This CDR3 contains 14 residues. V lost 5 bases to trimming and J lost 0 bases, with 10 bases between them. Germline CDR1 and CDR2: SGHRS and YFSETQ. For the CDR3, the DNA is TGCGCCAGCAGTGAAGCGGCCAGCACAGATACGCAGTATTTT. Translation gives CASSEAASTDTQYF.

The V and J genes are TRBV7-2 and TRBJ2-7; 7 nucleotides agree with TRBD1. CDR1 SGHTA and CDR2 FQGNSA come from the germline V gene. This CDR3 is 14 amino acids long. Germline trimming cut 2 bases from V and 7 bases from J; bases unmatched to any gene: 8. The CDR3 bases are TGTGCCAGCAGCTTACTCACAGGGGCCTGGGAGCAGTACTTC. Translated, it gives CASSLLTGAWEQYF.